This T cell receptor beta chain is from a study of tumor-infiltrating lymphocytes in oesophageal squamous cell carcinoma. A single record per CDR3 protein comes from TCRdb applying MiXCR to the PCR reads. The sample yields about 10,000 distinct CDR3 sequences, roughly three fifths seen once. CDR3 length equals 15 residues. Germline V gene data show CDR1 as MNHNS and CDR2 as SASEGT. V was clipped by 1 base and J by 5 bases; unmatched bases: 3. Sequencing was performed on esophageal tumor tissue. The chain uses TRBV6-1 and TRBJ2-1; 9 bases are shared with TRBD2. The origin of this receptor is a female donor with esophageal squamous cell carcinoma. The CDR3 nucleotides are TGTGCCAGCAGTGAAGAGGGGACTAGCCACAATGAGCAGTTCTTC. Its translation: CASSEEGTSHNEQFF.